This T cell receptor (beta chain) was observed in a study of technical replicates of blood from several donors. Within the sample, this clone is large. The CDR3 is 14 residues long. Germline CDR1 reads SNHLY; CDR2 reads FYNNEI. V shed 4 bases and J shed 2 bases, with 10 bases lying between them. TCRdb's copy holds only in-frame clones and misses some; the assay was immunoSEQ multiplex PCR. The sample contains around 12,000 clones, 90% to 95% of which appear only once. Sequencing input: PBMCs. V is TRBV2 and J is TRBJ2-3; D is perhaps TRBD2 (5 bases). This TCR derives from a human donor in good health. The CDR3 reads CASSAAETTDTQYF. CDR3 bases: TGTGCCAGCAGTGCAGCGGAGACCACAGATACGCAGTATTTT.